The 15 T cell receptor beta chains presented below share a single source sample, sequenced in a study of T cell responses to AZD1222 COVID-19 vaccine. Libraries were prepared by immunoSEQ multiplex PCR; TCRdb keeps only in-frame clonotypes and omits some of them. Here the sample spans some 130,000 clones, 75% to 90% being singletons. The material sequenced was peripheral blood, taken 28 days after the second AZD1222 dose. These receptors came from an adult who received the AZD1222 COVID-19 vaccine.

The V call is TRBV3-1 (or the pseudogene TRBV3-2), the J call TRBJ1-4, with TRBD1 matching over 10 bases. The CDR3 runs 15 residues. The V gene's germline CDR1 is LGHDT and CDR2 YNNKEL (reference sequence). After removal of 3 bases from V and 8 bases from J, the junction contained 6 bases not matched to a gene. The CDR3 protein is CASSQTGQGQEKLFF. The CDR3 region has the DNA TGTGCCAGCAGCCAGACGGGACAGGGGCAAGAAAAACTGTTTTTT.

CDR3 sequence (DNA): TGTGCCAGCAGCTTGCTTGGGGTCACTGAAGCTTTCTTT. Protein: CASSLLGVTEAFF. The chain uses TRBV11-2 and TRBJ1-1; D uncertain. This CDR3 contains 13 residues. V was cut by 3 bases and J by 4 bases, with 9 bases left in between. The germline gives CDR1 SGHAT, CDR2 FQNNGV. Looking up the rest from reference TRBV11-2 and TRBJ1-1 gives the full variable domain: EAGVAQSPRYKIIEKRQSVAFWCNPISGHATLYWYQQILGQGPKLLIQFQNNGVVDDSQLPKDRFSAERLKGVDSTLKIQPAKLEDSAVYLCASSLLGVTEAFFGQGTRLTVV.

This chain uses TRBV30 with TRBJ1-2, with TRBD1 identical over 7 bases. There are 14 residues in the CDR3. Germline V CDR1 and CDR2: GTSNPN, SVGIG (reference sequence). Trimming removed 4 bases from V and 5 bases from J; junction bases left unmatched: 10. CDR3 DNA sequence: TGTGCCTGGAAAACTCAGGGACAGCCGTATGGCTACACCTTC. It translates to CAWKTQGQPYGYTF. Variable domain in full (rest from reference TRBV30 and TRBJ1-2): SQTIHQWPATLVQPVGSPLSLECTVEGTSNPNLYWYRQAAGRGLQLLFYSVGIGQISSEVPQNLSASRPQDRQFILSSKKLLLSDSGFYLCAWKTQGQPYGYTFGSGTRLTVV.

The chain joins TRBV28 to TRBJ1-6, with 8 bases aligning to TRBD1. Germline V gives CDR1 MDHEN, CDR2 SYDVKM. CDR3 length equals 19 residues. With V trimmed by 3 bases and J by 11 bases, 21 bases remained unmatched. CDR3 bases: TGTGCCAGCAGTTTCCGGTCGTTTGGGGACAGGAAAAAAATAGCACCCCTCCACTTT. Encoded protein: CASSFRSFGDRKKIAPLHF.

This chain joins TRBV30 and TRBJ2-2; no definite D call. The germline V and J ends were trimmed by 2 bases and 0 bases, with 7 bases remaining between them. The CDR3 is 14 amino acids. Germline values: CDR1 GTSNPN, CDR2 SVGIG (reference sequence). The CDR3 here is CAWSNRANTGELFF. CDR3 in DNA: TGTGCCTGGAGTAATCGGGCGAACACCGGGGAGCTGTTTTTT.

This chain connects TRBV7-3 to TRBJ1-2, with D possibly TRBD1 on 6 matching bases. From germline, CDR1 is SGHTA and CDR2 FQGTGA. The V and J ends lost 0 bases and 8 bases respectively, with 16 bases between them. CDR3 length equals 15 residues. CDR3: CASSLTGTPPGGYTF. In DNA, the CDR3 is TGTGCCAGCAGCTTAACAGGGACACCCCCAGGGGGCTACACCTTC.

This chain links TRBV5-4 with TRBJ1-1, with a possible D match to TRBD1 (5 bases). Germline CDR1 reads SGHNT; CDR2 reads YYREEE (reference sequence). V shed 0 bases and J shed 4 bases, with 16 bases lying between them. This CDR3 is 16 amino acids long. CDR3 amino acids: CASSLELLGPGTEAFF. CDR3 nucleotides: TGTGCCAGCAGCTTGGAGTTGCTGGGGCCGGGCACTGAAGCTTTCTTT.

The chain is built from TRBV2 and TRBJ1-2; 8 bases are a match to TRBD1. Looked up from germline, CDR1 is SNHLY and CDR2 is FYNNEI. CDR3 length equals 17 residues. The junction had 13 bases not matched to a gene; V was cut back by 6 bases and J by 1 base. The CDR3 region is CASRATGAGGLNYGYTF. The CDR3 nucleotides are TGTGCCAGCAGGGCGACAGGGGCGGGGGGTCTTAACTATGGCTACACCTTC.

This clone has just a few counts. The genes are TRBV4-1 and TRBJ2-1; the match to TRBD2 covers 12 bases. Germline V gene lookup returns CDR1 MGHRA and CDR2 YSYEKL. The J segment lost 5 bases and the V segment lost 6 bases, leaving 5 bases of the junction unmatched. The CDR3 is 15 residues long. The DNA for the CDR3 is TGCGCCAGCAGGGCTACTAGCGGGGGGAACAATGAGCAGTTCTTC. Translation: CASRATSGGNNEQFF.

Comments on this clone: Other DNA sequences from this sample encode an identical CDR3 as well. This chain uses TRBV12-3 or TRBV12-4 with TRBJ1-5; no definite D call. CDR3 size: 12 residues. The V gene lost 2 bases and the J gene lost 7 bases, with 6 bases spanning the gap. The CDR3 is CASSLLGQPQHF. CDR3 sequence (DNA): TGTGCCAGCAGTTTACTGGGACAGCCCCAGCATTTT.

This clone was seen more than once but under ten times. V and J are TRBV2 and TRBJ1-2; D unresolved. The CDR3 runs to 12 residues. The V and J ends lost 2 bases and 5 bases respectively, with 6 bases between them. CDR1 is SNHLY and CDR2 is FYNNEI in the germline V gene. The CDR3 DNA sequence: TGTGCCAGCAGTGAACAGCAATATGGCTACACCTTC. Translated: CASSEQQYGYTF.

This clone showed up just once. The CDR3 loop reads CASSQGLGISGNTIYF. The DNA for the CDR3 is TGCGCCAGCAGCCAAGGGTTAGGTATCTCTGGAAACACCATATATTTT. V usage is TRBV4-3 and J usage is TRBJ1-3; D unclear. The V end was cut by 1 base, the J end by 0 bases, with 10 bases between. The germline V gene has CDR1 LGHNA and CDR2 YSLEER. The CDR3 has 16 amino acids.

Only one count was recorded for this clone. V usage is TRBV7-2 and J usage is TRBJ1-2; no clear D. Trimming left V 1 base short and J 7 bases short, with 13 bases between. There are 14 residues in the CDR3. Germline V gene lookup returns CDR1 SGHTA and CDR2 FQGNSA. CDR3 sequence reads: CASSLVDGILGYTF. The DNA for the CDR3 is TGTGCCAGCAGCTTAGTTGACGGCATACTTGGCTACACCTTC.

This clone was seen just once. V and J are TRBV7-9 and TRBJ1-2; D is unresolved. V gave up 4 bases and J gave up 2 bases, with 17 bases separating them. Per the germline V gene, CDR1 is SEHNR and CDR2 is FQNEAQ (reference sequence). The CDR3 extends over 16 amino acids. CDR3 sequence reads: CASSSPVAGANYGYTF. The CDR3 DNA reads TGTGCCAGCAGCTCCCCAGTGGCAGGTGCGAACTATGGCTACACCTTC.

In DNA form, the CDR3 reads TGCGCCAGCAGCCAAGACTGGGGCGCTGGCTACACCTTC. Translating gives CASSQDWGAGYTF. J is TRBJ1-2 and V is TRBV4-3; a weak D match, TRBD1 (5 bases). Germline CDR1 and CDR2: LGHNA and YSLEER. The CDR3 loop spans 13 amino acids. The V end lost 0 bases, the J end lost 7 bases, and 9 bases lay between the germline ends.